A selection of T cell receptor beta chains follows, all from one sample in a study of T cell responses to AZD1222 COVID-19 vaccine. Sequenced by immunoSEQ multiplex PCR; TCRdb stores in-frame clones only, minus some. This sample has 110,000 to 150,000 clones, with more than 80% found just once. The sequencing used peripheral blood, collected on day 0 of AZD1222 vaccination. Receptor source: an adult in good health. Each CDR3 is given with its conserved first and last residue. A D gene is named only where the DNA matches it firmly. Size values are once, few and many counts, or a class for expanded clones, and some rows have none.

cdr3_length j_call clone_size d_call v_call cdr3_nt cdr3_aa
12 TRBJ1-5 - - TRBV2 TGTGCCAGCAGTGATCAGAACCAGCCCCAGCATTTT CASSDQNQPQHF
13 TRBJ1-1 - - TRBV5-4 TGTGCCAGCAGCCCCACTGGTTTCACTGAAGCTTTCTTT CASSPTGFTEAFF
14 TRBJ1-1 - TRBD1 TRBV5-1 TGCGCCAGCAGCGGGACAGGGTGGGACACTGAAGCTTTCTTT CASSGTGWDTEAFF
22 TRBJ1-1 - TRBD1 TRBV30 TGTGCCTGGAGTCCCCCCCCGGACAGGGGGTTACAGCCTTCTACCATGAACACTGAAGCTTTCTTT CAWSPPPDRGLQPSTMNTEAFF
14 TRBJ1-2 - TRBD1 TRBV30 TGTGCCTGGAGGGTAGGACAGGCTCAGGCTAGGAACACCTTC CAWRVGQAQARNTF
13 TRBJ2-7 - - TRBV5-1 TGCGCCAGCAGCTTGGATAGGGGAGGCGAGCAGTACTTC CASSLDRGGEQYF
15 TRBJ1-1 - - TRBV6-1 TGTGCCAGCAGTGAACTTAGACACCAGAACACTGAAGCTTTCTTT CASSELRHQNTEAFF
15 TRBJ2-2 - - TRBV29-1 TGCAGCGTTGAAGATCGGGGCAGGGGAGGCGAGGAGCTGTTTTTT CSVEDRGRGGEELFF
14 TRBJ1-1 - - TRBV19 TGTGCCAGTAGTAACCTTGACAGGCCCACTGAAGCTTTCTTT CASSNLDRPTEAFF
15 TRBJ2-2 - TRBD1 TRBV11-1 TGTGCCAGCACCCTACACCAGGGGGCGACCGGGGAGCTGTTTTTT CASTLHQGATGELFF
16 TRBJ2-7 - - TRBV4-2 TGTGCCAGCAGCCAAGATTCGGCGGCAGCCTACTACGAGCAGTACTTC CASSQDSAAAYYEQYF
13 TRBJ1-2 - - TRBV6-1 TGTGCCAGCAGTGACGGGGGATACTATGGCTACACCTTC CASSDGGYYGYTF
15 TRBJ1-1 - TRBD1 TRBV6-5 TGTGCCAGCATTTCCCACAGGGGTGATTACACTGAAGCTTTCTTT CASISHRGDYTEAFF
14 TRBJ1-2 - - TRBV19 TGTGCCAGTAGTATCACCACAGGGAGTAAGAGCTACACCTTC CASSITTGSKSYTF
13 TRBJ2-2 - - TRBV9 TGTGCCAGCAGCGTAGGTGACCGCGGGGAGCTGTTTTTT CASSVGDRGELFF
15 TRBJ1-4 - - TRBV5-4 TGTGCCAGCAGCTTGGGGGCGCAGGGGAGTGAAAAACTGTTTTTT CASSLGAQGSEKLFF
16 TRBJ2-1 - - TRBV7-9 TGTGCCAGCAGCTTTCGCGCCGGGGTATACTACAATGAGCAGTTCTTC CASSFRAGVYYNEQFF
15 TRBJ1-1 - - TRBV15 TGTGCCACCAGCTCTTCCCACACAGGGTACACTGAAGCTTTCTTT CATSSSHTGYTEAFF
17 TRBJ2-7 - - TRBV7-9 TGTGCCAGCAGCCCAGGGTCGGCACAGAGGGATAACTACGAGCAGTACTTC CASSPGSAQRDNYEQYF
17 TRBJ2-1 - TRBD1 TRBV3-1/TRBV3-2 TGTGCCAGCAGCCCGAGTCGGGACAGGACGACTTCCAATGAGCAGTTCTTC CASSPSRDRTTSNEQFF
12 TRBJ1-6 once - TRBV27 TGTGCCAGCAGTTTATTTGGGTTACCCCTCCACTTT CASSLFGLPLHF
14 TRBJ2-5 - TRBD1 TRBV6-5 TGTGCCAGCAGAAGGACAGGGGGGCAAGAGACCCAGTACTTC CASRRTGGQETQYF
17 TRBJ2-3 - TRBD2 TRBV23-1 TGCGCCAGCAGTCAACCGACTAGCGGGAGGGTCGCAGATACGCAGTATTTT CASSQPTSGRVADTQYF
18 TRBJ2-1 - TRBD2 TRBV7-8 TGTGCCAGCAGCTTACTTGTAGCGGGAGGGCCGAGGTACAATGAGCAGTTCTTC CASSLLVAGGPRYNEQFF
19 TRBJ1-3 - TRBD1 TRBV9 TGTGCCAGCAGCGCTGGGTGGGGGGACAGGACCCTCTCTGGAAACACCATATATTTT CASSAGWGDRTLSGNTIYF
15 TRBJ2-1 - TRBD2 TRBV19 TGTGCCAGTAGTTCCGGGACTAGACTCCGTGATGAGCAGTTCTTC CASSSGTRLRDEQFF
16 TRBJ1-1 - - TRBV6-5 TGTGCCAGCAGTTATTTTGCAGGACTCATGAACACTGAAGCTTTCTTT CASSYFAGLMNTEAFF